This T cell receptor (beta chain) was identified during a study of T cells after yellow fever vaccination. This clonotype showed up many times. The antigen is undetermined. Study results and limitations: Once the booster was given, most primary-vaccination clones reappeared, at over 95% for CD4 and more than 85% for CD8. Weaker in magnitude, the secondary response showed a faster peak on day 5 versus 15.

V lost 2 bases, J lost 2 bases, and 6 bases lay in between. Germline lookup yields CDR1 SEHNR and CDR2 FQNEAQ (reference sequence). The CDR3 loop spans 14 amino acids. Via MiXCR, TCRdb re-called the 5' RACE reads, giving one row per CDR3 protein. The sample has around 46,000 distinct CDR3 sequences, around 7% seen once. This TCR was recovered from a man aged 18 to 29 who received the YFV17D yellow fever vaccine. Here the sequenced sample was CD8+ T cells sorted from PBMCs, taken more than 13 days after the first yellow fever vaccination. This sequence joins TRBV7-9 and TRBJ2-2; D is uncertain. The CDR3 here is CASSLLGNTGELFF. DNA for the CDR3: TGTGCCAGCAGCTTATTGGGAAACACCGGGGAGCTGTTTTTT. Combining the CDR3 with reference TRBV7-9 and TRBJ2-2 gives the whole variable domain DTGVSQNPRHKITKRGQNVTFRCDPISEHNRLYWYRQTLGQGPEFLTYFQNEAQLEKSRLLSDRFSAERPKGSFSTLEIQRTEQGDSAMYLCASSLLGNTGELFFGEGSRLTVL.